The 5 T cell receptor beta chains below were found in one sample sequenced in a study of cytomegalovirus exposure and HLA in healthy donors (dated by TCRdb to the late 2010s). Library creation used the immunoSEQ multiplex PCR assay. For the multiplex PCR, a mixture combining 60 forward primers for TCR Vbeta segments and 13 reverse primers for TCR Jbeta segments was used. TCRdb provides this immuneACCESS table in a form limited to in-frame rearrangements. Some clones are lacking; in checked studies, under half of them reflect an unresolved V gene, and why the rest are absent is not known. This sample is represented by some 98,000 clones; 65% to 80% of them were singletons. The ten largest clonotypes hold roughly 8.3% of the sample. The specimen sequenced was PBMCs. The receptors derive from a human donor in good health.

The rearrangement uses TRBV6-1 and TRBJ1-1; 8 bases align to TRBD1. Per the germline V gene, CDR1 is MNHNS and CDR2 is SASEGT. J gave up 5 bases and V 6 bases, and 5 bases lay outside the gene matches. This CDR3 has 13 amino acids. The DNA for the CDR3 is TGTGCCAGCAGAGACAGGGGAGGGACTGAAGCTTTCTTT. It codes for CASRDRGGTEAFF.

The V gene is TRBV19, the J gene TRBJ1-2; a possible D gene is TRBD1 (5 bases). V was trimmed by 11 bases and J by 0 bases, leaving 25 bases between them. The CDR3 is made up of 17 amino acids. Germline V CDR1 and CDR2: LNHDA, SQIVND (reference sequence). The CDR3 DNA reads TGTGCCGCACGGAGCATCGGAGGGGTAGTAGCTAACTATGGCTACACCTTC. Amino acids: CAARSIGGVVANYGYTF.

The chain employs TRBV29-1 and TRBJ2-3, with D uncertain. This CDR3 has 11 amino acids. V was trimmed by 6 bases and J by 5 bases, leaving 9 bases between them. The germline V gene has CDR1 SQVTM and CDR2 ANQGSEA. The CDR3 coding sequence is TGCAGCGTGCGTACTCGAGATACGCAGTATTTT. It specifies CSVRTRDTQYF.

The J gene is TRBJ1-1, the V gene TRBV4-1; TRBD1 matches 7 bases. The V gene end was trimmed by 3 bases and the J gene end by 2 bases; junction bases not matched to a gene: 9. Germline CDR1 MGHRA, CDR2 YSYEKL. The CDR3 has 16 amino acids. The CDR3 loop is CASSQGPGQKNTEAFF. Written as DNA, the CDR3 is TGCGCCAGCAGCCAGGGCCCGGGACAGAAAAACACTGAAGCTTTCTTT.

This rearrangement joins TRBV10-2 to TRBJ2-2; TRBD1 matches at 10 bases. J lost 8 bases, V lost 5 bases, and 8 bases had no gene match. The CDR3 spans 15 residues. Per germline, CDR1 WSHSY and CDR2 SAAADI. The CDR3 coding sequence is TGCGCCAGCAGTCCTCCAGGGACAGGGGAGGGGGAGCTGTTTTTT. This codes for CASSPPGTGEGELFF.